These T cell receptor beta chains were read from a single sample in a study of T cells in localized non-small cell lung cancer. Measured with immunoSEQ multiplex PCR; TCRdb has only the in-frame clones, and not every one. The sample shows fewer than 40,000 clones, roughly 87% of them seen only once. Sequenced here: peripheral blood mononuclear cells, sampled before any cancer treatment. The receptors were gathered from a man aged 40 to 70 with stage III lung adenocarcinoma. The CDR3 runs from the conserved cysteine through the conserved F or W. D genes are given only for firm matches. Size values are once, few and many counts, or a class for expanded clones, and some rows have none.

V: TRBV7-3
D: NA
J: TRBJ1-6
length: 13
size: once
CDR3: CASSLRWDSPLHF
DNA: TGTGCCAGCAGCCTGCGATGGGATTCACCCCTCCACTTT

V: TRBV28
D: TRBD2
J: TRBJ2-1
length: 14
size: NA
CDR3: CASIYSGGYNEQFF
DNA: TGTGCCAGCATATATAGCGGGGGCTACAATGAGCAGTTCTTC

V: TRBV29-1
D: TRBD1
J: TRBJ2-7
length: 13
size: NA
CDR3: CSVENRGTYEQYF
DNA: TGCAGCGTTGAGAACAGGGGGACCTACGAGCAGTACTTC

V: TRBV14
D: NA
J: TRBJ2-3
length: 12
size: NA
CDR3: CASSQNGVTQYF
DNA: TGTGCCAGCAGCCAGAATGGGGTAACGCAGTATTTT

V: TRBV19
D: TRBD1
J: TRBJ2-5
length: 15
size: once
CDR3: CASSTPGQGQETQYF
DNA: TGTGCCAGTAGTACCCCGGGACAGGGACAAGAGACCCAGTACTTC

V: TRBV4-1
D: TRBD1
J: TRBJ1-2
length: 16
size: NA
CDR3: CASSPGQGAPLGGYTF
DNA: TGCGCCAGCAGCCCCGGACAGGGGGCGCCCCTGGGAGGCTACACCTTC

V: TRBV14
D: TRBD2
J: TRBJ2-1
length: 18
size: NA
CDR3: CASSQVSRLAGLNNEQFF
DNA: TGTGCCAGCAGCCAAGTAAGTCGACTAGCGGGGCTAAACAATGAGCAGTTCTTC

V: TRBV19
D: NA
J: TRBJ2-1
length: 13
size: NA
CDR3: CASSMKIGIEQFF
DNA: TGTGCCAGTAGTATGAAAATAGGAATTGAGCAGTTCTTC

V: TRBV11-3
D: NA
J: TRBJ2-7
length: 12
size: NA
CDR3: CASSPRNYEQYF
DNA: TGTGCCAGCAGCCCGCGGAACTACGAGCAGTACTTC

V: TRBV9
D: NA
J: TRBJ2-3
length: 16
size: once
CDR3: CASSVNGRGARDTQYF
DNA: TGTGCCAGCAGCGTTAATGGTCGGGGGGCAAGAGATACGCAGTATTTT

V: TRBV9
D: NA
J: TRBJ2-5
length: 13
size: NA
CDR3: CASSVSGQETQYF
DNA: TGTGCCAGCAGCGTCTCTGGTCAAGAGACCCAGTACTTC

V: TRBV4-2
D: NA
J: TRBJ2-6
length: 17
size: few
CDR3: CASSQEAGISGANVLTF
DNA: TGTGCCAGCAGCCAAGAAGCAGGGATCTCTGGGGCCAACGTCCTGACTTTC

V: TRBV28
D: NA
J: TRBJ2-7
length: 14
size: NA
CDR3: CASRPRGRFYEQYF
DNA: TGTGCCAGCAGGCCGCGGGGGCGCTTCTACGAGCAGTACTTC

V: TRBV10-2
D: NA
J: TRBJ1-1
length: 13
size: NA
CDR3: CASSDGENTEAFF
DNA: TGCGCCAGCAGTGATGGGGAGAACACTGAAGCTTTCTTT

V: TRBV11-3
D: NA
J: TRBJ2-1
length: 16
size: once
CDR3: CASSSQTGRAYNEQFF
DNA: TGTGCCAGCAGCTCCCAAACAGGGAGGGCCTACAATGAGCAGTTCTTC

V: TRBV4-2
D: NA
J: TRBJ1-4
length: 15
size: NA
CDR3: CASSPDGRRDEKLFF
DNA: TGTGCCAGCAGCCCGGACGGGCGGCGGGATGAAAAACTGTTTTTT

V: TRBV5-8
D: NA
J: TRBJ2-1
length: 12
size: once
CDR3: CASSLTANEQFF
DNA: TGTGCCAGCAGCTTAACGGCAAATGAGCAGTTCTTC

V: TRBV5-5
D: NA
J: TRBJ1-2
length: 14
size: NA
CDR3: CASSSLRDNYGYTF
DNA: TGTGCCAGCAGCTCGTTGAGGGATAACTATGGCTACACCTTC

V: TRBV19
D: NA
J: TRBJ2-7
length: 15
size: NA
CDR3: CASSMVGLGSYEQYF
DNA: TGTGCCAGTAGTATGGTGGGCCTCGGCTCCTACGAGCAGTACTTC

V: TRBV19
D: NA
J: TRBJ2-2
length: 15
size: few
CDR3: CASISGRTFTGELFF
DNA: TGTGCCAGTATCTCGGGACGGACATTTACCGGGGAGCTGTTTTTT

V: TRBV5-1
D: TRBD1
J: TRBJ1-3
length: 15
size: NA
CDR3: CASSAGGTGGVAIYF
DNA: TGCGCCAGCAGCGCAGGGGGCACGGGGGGAGTCGCCATATATTTT

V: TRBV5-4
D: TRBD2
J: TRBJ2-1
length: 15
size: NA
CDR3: CASSQGLESGNEQFF
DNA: TGTGCCAGCAGCCAGGGACTAGAGTCAGGGAATGAGCAGTTCTTC

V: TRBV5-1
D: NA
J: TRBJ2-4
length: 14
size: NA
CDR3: CASSQGLAQNIQYF
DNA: TGCGCCAGCAGCCAGGGTCTCGCCCAAAACATTCAGTACTTC

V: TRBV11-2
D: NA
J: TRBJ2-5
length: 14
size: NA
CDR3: CASSLGGVQETQYF
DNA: TGTGCCAGCAGCTTAGGGGGGGTTCAAGAGACCCAGTACTTC

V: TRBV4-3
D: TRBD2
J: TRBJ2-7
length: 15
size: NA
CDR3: CASSQARDYLYEQYF
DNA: TGCGCCAGCAGCCAAGCCAGGGACTACCTCTACGAGCAGTACTTC

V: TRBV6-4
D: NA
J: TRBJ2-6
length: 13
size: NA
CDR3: CASRDSGANVLTF
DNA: TGTGCCAGCAGGGACTCTGGGGCCAACGTCCTGACTTTC

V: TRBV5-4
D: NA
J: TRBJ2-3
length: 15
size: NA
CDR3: CASSLRTGSTDTQYF
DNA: TGTGCCAGCAGCTTGCGTACTGGAAGCACAGATACGCAGTATTTT

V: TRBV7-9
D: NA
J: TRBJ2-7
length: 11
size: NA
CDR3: CASSLQSEQYF
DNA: TGTGCCAGCAGCTTACAGAGCGAGCAGTACTTC

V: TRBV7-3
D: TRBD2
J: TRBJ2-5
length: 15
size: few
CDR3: CASSRQPGGQETQYF
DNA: TGTGCCAGCAGTCGCCAACCGGGGGGGCAAGAGACCCAGTACTTC

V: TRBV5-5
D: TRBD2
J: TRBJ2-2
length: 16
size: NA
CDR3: CASSLVSGSNTGELFF
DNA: TGTGCCAGCAGCTTGGTTAGCGGGTCGAACACCGGGGAGCTGTTTTTT